This TCR beta chain was recovered during a study of T-cell memory formation after mild COVID-19. The overall study: The study found TCR clusters largely donor specific. Study findings and constraints: CD4+ contracting clones lay mainly in CM and EM, CD8+ ones in EMRA. The study found balanced CD4/CD8 in clones contracting day 15 to 85 and a CD4+ lean in later expanders.

The authors produced TCR alpha and TCR beta cDNA libraries with sample barcodes and UMIs by 5'RACE using constant-segment primers. TCRdb re-analysed the 5' RACE reads in MiXCR, keeping a single row per CDR3 protein. The sample includes more than 250,000 distinct CDR3 sequences, 15% to 20% of them seen just once. A note on this clonotype: No antigen is known for it.

The specimen sequenced was PBMCs or a T cell subset sorted from them (not recorded which). The TCR was taken from a man between 18 and 35 years old who had mild COVID-19 (a few samples of this study predate the infection). Cell type and time point are not known.

The CDR3 DNA follows: TGCGCCAGTAACGGGGGCACTTCCTACAATGAGCAGTTCTTC. Amino acid sequence: CASNGGTSYNEQFF. The chain has TRBV5-1 and TRBJ2-1; TRBD1 or TRBD2 may be the D gene (6 bases each). V was clipped by 8 bases and J by 1 base, with 13 bases between them. The CDR3 covers 14 residues. CDR1 and CDR2 from the germline V gene are SGHRS and YFSETQ.